This passage covers 22 T cell receptor beta chains from one sample sequenced in a study of CD8 T cells in Susac syndrome. With random hexamers, 0.5 to 1 ug RNA was reverse transcribed. TCRdb recomputed calls from the immunoSEQ multiplex PCR reads with MiXCR, one row per CDR3 protein. Among about 100,000 distinct CDR3 sequences listed, 85% to 95% were seen once. The sequencing input was CD8+ T cells from PBMCs. Receptors were obtained from a human donor in good health.

The gene calls are TRBV6-5 and TRBJ2-1, with 9 bases fitting TRBD2. The CDR3 loop spans 15 amino acids. Germline V gene sequence: CDR1 MNHEY, CDR2 SVGAGI. Trimming cost V 7 bases and J 7 bases; bases outside gene matches: 11. DNA of the CDR3: TGTGCCAGCACCCCGGGGCGGGGGGGGGTAAATGAGCAGTTCTTC. Amino acids: CASTPGRGGVNEQFF.

V is TRBV29-1 and J is TRBJ1-2; 8 nucleotides agree with TRBD1. This CDR3 has 14 amino acids. The J segment lost 8 bases and the V segment lost 4 bases, leaving 12 bases of the junction unmatched. CDR1 is SQVTM, CDR2 ANQGSEA, per germline. As DNA, the CDR3 is TGCAGCGTTGCTATACGAGGACAGGGACAGGGCTACACCTTC. Its translation: CSVAIRGQGQGYTF.

This chain joins TRBV13 and TRBJ2-7, with D tentatively TRBD1 (5 bases). The CDR3 contains 15 residues. The germline V and J ends were trimmed by 5 bases and 6 bases, with 20 bases remaining between them. The germline CDR1 and CDR2 sequences are PRHDT and FYEKMQ (reference sequence). The CDR3 reads CASSGHNGATSEQYF. DNA for the CDR3: TGTGCCAGCAGCGGCCACAATGGGGCCACAAGCGAGCAGTACTTC.

This chain joins TRBV7-2 and TRBJ1-2; 8 bases map to TRBD1. V shed 1 base and J 6 bases; nucleotides not matched to a gene: 1. CDR1 and CDR2 from the germline V gene are SGHTA and FQGNSA. The CDR3 extends over 13 amino acids. The CDR3 DNA reads TGTGCCAGCAGCTTAGAGACAGGGGATGGCTACACCTTC. It translates to CASSLETGDGYTF.

V gene TRBV7-3 combines with J gene TRBJ1-1; possibly TRBD1 for D (5 bases). The ends were cut back, 2 bases at V and 4 bases at J, with 14 bases in the middle. The germline V gene encodes CDR1 SGHTA and CDR2 FQGTGA. The length of the CDR3 is 15 residues. The CDR3 loop is CASSLGGSPGTEAFF. CDR3 bases: TGTGCCAGCAGCTTAGGGGGGTCCCCAGGCACTGAAGCTTTCTTT.

The chain combines TRBV9 with TRBJ1-2, with unresolved D. V lost 3 bases to trimming and J lost 4 bases, with 7 bases between them. CDR3 size: 12 residues. Germline values: CDR1 SGDLS, CDR2 YYNGEE. The CDR3 DNA sequence: TGTGCCAGCAGCGCGATACTCTATGGCTACACCTTC. Its translation is CASSAILYGYTF.

This chain links TRBV3-1 with TRBJ2-7; weak D call: TRBD2 (5 bases). The CDR3 length is 15 residues. Germline V lookup: CDR1 LGHDT, CDR2 YNNKEL (reference sequence). Trimming stripped 0 bases from V and 9 bases from J, with 18 bases between. The chain's CDR3 is CASSQDKTDSRGQYF. The DNA of the CDR3 is TGTGCCAGCAGCCAAGATAAAACAGATTCCCGGGGGCAGTACTTC.

Worth noting for this clonotype: The junction departs from the called germline gene at one end, perhaps through a read error. The chain employs TRBV5-1 and TRBJ2-3; D is unresolved. The CDR3 has 12 residues. Germline V gives CDR1 SGHRS, CDR2 YFSETQ. CDR3 bases: TGCGCCAACAGCTTGGTTCCAGATACGCAGTATTTT. This translates into CANSLVPDTQYF.

The chain links TRBV7-2 to TRBJ2-7; the D is unclear. CDR3 length: 15 residues. Germline CDR1 SGHTA, CDR2 FQGNSA. Trimming took 7 bases from V and 3 from J, leaving 19 bases between them. CDR3: CASTPPLGFFYEQYF. CDR3 coding DNA: TGTGCCAGCACTCCTCCTTTAGGGTTCTTCTACGAGCAGTACTTC. The full variable domain, rest sourced from reference TRBV7-2 and TRBJ2-7, is GAGVSQSPSNKVTEKGKDVELRCDPISGHTALYWYRQSLGQGLEFLIYFQGNSAPDKSGLPSDRFSAERTGGSVSTLTIQRTQQEDSAVYLCASTPPLGFFYEQYFGPGTRLTVT.

This clonotype occurred once. V and J are TRBV27 and TRBJ2-7; a weak D match, TRBD2 (6 bases). V was trimmed by 6 bases and J by 4 bases, leaving 13 bases between them. The CDR3 is made up of 13 amino acids. Germline loops: CDR1 MNHEY, CDR2 SMNVEV (reference sequence). CDR3: CASSEAGRYEQYF. The DNA for the CDR3 is TGTGCCAGCAGCGAGGCGGGGAGATACGAGCAGTACTTC.

CDR3 sequence: CASSRLWVAYNEQFF. The CDR3 nucleotides read TGCGCCAGCAGCCGTTTATGGGTGGCCTACAATGAGCAGTTCTTC. This chain uses TRBV23-1 with TRBJ2-1, with no clear D. TRBV23-1 is an ORF; its function is uncertain. V was pared by 6 bases and J by 2 bases, with 14 bases between. This CDR3 comprises 15 residues.

The chain couples TRBV6-2 or TRBV6-3 to TRBJ2-2, with 8 bases lining up with TRBD2. CDR1 is MNHEY, CDR2 SVGEGT, per germline. CDR3 length: 14 residues. V dropped 8 bases and J dropped 3; count of bases not matched to a gene: 5. CDR3 amino acids: CASRSGGYTGELFF. DNA of the CDR3: TGTGCCAGCCGAAGCGGGGGATACACCGGGGAGCTGTTTTTT.

The CDR3 loop reads CASSQSEGVANYGYTF. The CDR3 DNA sequence: TGCGCCAGCAGTCAATCGGAGGGGGTTGCTAACTATGGCTACACCTTC. V and J are TRBV23-1 and TRBJ1-2; tentatively, D is TRBD1 (6 bases). TRBV23-1 belongs to the ORF category, with a function that is uncertain. V shed 0 bases and J shed 0 bases, with 11 bases lying between them. CDR3 length: 16 residues.

The chain has TRBV5-6 and TRBJ1-4; no firm D call. In germline, CDR1 is SGHDT, CDR2 YYEEEE. V shed 0 bases and J shed 0 bases, with 9 bases lying between them. The length of the CDR3 is 16 residues. The CDR3 sequence is CASSLGADPTNEKLFF. CDR3 in DNA: TGTGCCAGCAGCTTGGGGGCAGATCCAACTAATGAAAAACTGTTTTTT.

As DNA, the CDR3 is TGTGCCAGCAGCCCGTTCGGGGACAGGGCCTACACAGATACGCAGTATTTT. Translated: CASSPFGDRAYTDTQYF. The V call is TRBV7-3, the J call TRBJ2-3, with TRBD1 matching 9 bases. J was trimmed by 2 bases and V by 5 bases; bases with no gene match: 11. Per the germline V gene, CDR1 is SGHTA and CDR2 is FQGTGA. The CDR3 spans 17 residues.

The CDR3 coding sequence is TGCAGTGCTCCCCATGGGGCAGGGGGCGGCTACACCTTC. This gives the protein CSAPHGAGGGYTF. This sequence joins TRBV20-1 and TRBJ1-2, with TRBD1 identical over 8 bases. V trimming: 5 bases; J trimming: 8 bases; junction bases outside the gene matches: 10. Germline loops: CDR1 DFQATT, CDR2 SNEGSKA (reference sequence). The CDR3 length is 13 residues.

This rearrangement joins TRBV7-8 to TRBJ1-5, with 8 bases fitting TRBD1. The germline CDR1 and CDR2 sequences are SGHVS and FQNEAQ. Unmatched junction bases numbered 3, after V lost 5 bases and J lost 0 bases. CDR3 length: 15 residues. The CDR3 is CASSVTGVSNQPQHF. The CDR3 DNA reads TGTGCCAGCAGCGTGACAGGGGTTAGCAATCAGCCCCAGCATTTT.

In DNA form, the CDR3 reads TGTGCCAGCAGAGGGGGCGGTCAAGAGACCCAGTACTTC. Translating gives CASRGGGQETQYF. V and J are TRBV12-3 or TRBV12-4 and TRBJ2-5; 7 bases are shared with TRBD1. The CDR3 contains 13 residues. J was trimmed by 2 bases and V by 6 bases; bases with no gene match: 3.

The rearrangement links TRBV7-9 to TRBJ2-7; 11 bases are a match to TRBD2. Germline loops: CDR1 SEHNR, CDR2 FQNEAQ (reference sequence). V shed 4 bases, J shed 7 bases, and the junction held 12 bases outside the gene matches. The CDR3 runs to 16 residues. CDR3 region: CASSSRLAGIAGEQYF. CDR3 nucleotide sequence: TGTGCCAGCAGCTCCCGACTAGCGGGGATCGCGGGGGAGCAGTACTTC.

The chain has TRBV5-6 and TRBJ1-1; D call uncertain. The ends were cut back, 5 bases at V and 2 bases at J, with 10 bases in the middle. Germline loops: CDR1 SGHDT, CDR2 YYEEEE. The CDR3 loop spans 13 amino acids. CDR3: CASSYGLNTEAFF. In DNA, the CDR3 is TGTGCCAGCAGTTACGGACTTAACACTGAAGCTTTCTTT.

This clonotype came up once. V usage is TRBV3-1 and J usage is TRBJ2-7; possibly TRBD1 for D (6 bases). The germline V and J ends were trimmed by 4 bases and 5 bases, with 12 bases remaining between them. This CDR3 is built from 13 residues. Germline assignment: CDR1 LGHDT and CDR2 YNNKEL (reference sequence). CDR3 protein: CASSPTTGNEQYF. CDR3 nucleotides: TGTGCCAGCAGCCCAACCACAGGGAACGAGCAGTACTTC.

V and J are TRBV7-2 and TRBJ2-2; possible D gene TRBD1, 6 bases. V lost 4 bases, J lost 4 bases, and 7 bases lay in between. The CDR3 contains 13 residues. From germline, CDR1 is SGHTA and CDR2 FQGNSA. The CDR3 region has the DNA TGTGCCAGCAGCTCCAGGGGCACCGGGGAGCTGTTTTTT. Encoded protein: CASSSRGTGELFF.